A single sample is the source of the 29 T cell receptor beta chains below, sequenced in a study of T cells expressing NK-cell markers. TCRdb re-called the 5' RACE reads and catalogs CDR3 proteins one per entry, DNA excluded. The sample holds 500,000 to 700,000 distinct CDR3 sequences. Material: blood T cells: a sorted CD56 or NKG2C T cell subset, CD4+ or CD8+ T cells, or bulk PBMC T cells (not recorded which). The receptor source for this set is a young man in good health.

The chain uses TRBV12-3 or TRBV12-4 and TRBJ1-1; TCRdb outputs TRBD1, but without DNA this stays unchecked. The CDR3 consists of 11 residues. This CDR3 reads CASSPGGEAFF.

The chain combines TRBV20-1 with TRBJ2-4. Germline CDR1 is DFQATT and CDR2 is SNEGSKA (reference sequence). This CDR3 is built from 12 residues. CDR3 protein: CSAAQKQNIQYF.

The V and J genes are TRBV5-1 and TRBJ2-2. Germline V gene sequence: CDR1 SGHRS, CDR2 YFSETQ. The CDR3 has 13 amino acids. CDR3: CASTESRGGELFF. The full variable domain, completed using reference TRBV5-1 and TRBJ2-2, is KAGVTQTPRYLIKTRGQQVTLSCSPISGHRSVSWYQQTPGQGLQFLFEYFSETQRNKGNFPGRFSGRQFSNSRSEMNVSTLELGDSALYLCASTESRGGELFFGEGSRLTVL.

J is TRBJ2-7 and V is TRBV24-1; TCRdb picks TRBD1, but there is no DNA to check that call. Looked up from germline, CDR1 is KGHDR and CDR2 is SFDVKD. The CDR3 consists of 13 residues. The CDR3 here is CATSLDSLSEQYF.

The rearrangement joins TRBV7-8 to TRBJ2-5; the D call from TCRdb, TRBD2, cannot be confirmed without DNA. This CDR3 is built from 13 residues. Germline-derived CDR1 and CDR2 are SGHVS and FQNEAQ. The chain's CDR3 is CASNRAAEETQYF.

This chain joins TRBV24-1 and TRBJ2-2; the D call of TRBD1 rests on TCRdb alone, since no DNA is present to check it. Germline CDR1 reads KGHDR; CDR2 reads SFDVKD. CDR3 length equals 19 residues. The CDR3: CATSDHPGMTNANTGELFF.

The chain combines TRBV11-3 with TRBJ2-1; TCRdb selects TRBD2, and the lack of DNA leaves this call unchecked. There are 18 residues in the CDR3. CDR1 is SGHNT and CDR2 is YENEEA in the germline V gene. CDR3 region: CASSQLAGGLSGLNEQFF.

The CDR3 here is CASSPGTSPGPYNEQFF. The chain carries TRBV7-6 and TRBJ2-1; the D call from TCRdb, TRBD1, cannot be confirmed without DNA. The CDR3 extends over 17 amino acids. CDR1 and CDR2 (germline): SGHVS, FNYEAQ.

The chain recombines TRBV12-5 with TRBJ1-5; TCRdb lists TRBD1, though no DNA is available to test this call. This CDR3 is 15 amino acids long. Germline lookup yields CDR1 LGHNT and CDR2 FRNRAP. This CDR3 reads CASGLEWDQGGTQHF.

The V and J genes are TRBV20-1 and TRBJ2-5; the TCRdb call, TRBD2, lacks DNA for checking. The CDR3 contains 14 residues. From germline, CDR1 is DFQATT and CDR2 SNEGSKA (reference sequence). The CDR3 sequence: CSASVAGPQETQYF.

V and J are TRBV5-1 and TRBJ2-1; the TCRdb call, TRBD2, lacks DNA for checking. This CDR3 spans 15 amino acids. CDR1 is SGHRS and CDR2 is YFSETQ in the germline V gene. This chain's CDR3 is CASGTGLEFPNEQFF.

V is TRBV4-1 and J is TRBJ2-3; as DNA is missing, the TRBD1 call by TCRdb cannot be tested. The CDR3 is made up of 16 amino acids. Germline assignment: CDR1 MGHRA and CDR2 YSYEKL. The CDR3 here is CASSQEGDWGTDTQYF.

The chain has TRBV6-1 and TRBJ2-2; the TRBD2 assignment by TCRdb is unverifiable without DNA. The CDR3 is 17 residues long. CDR1 and CDR2 from the germline V gene are MNHNS and SASEGT. CDR3 residues: CASSPKRERGNTGELFF.

J is TRBJ2-5 and V is TRBV4-2; TCRdb returns TRBD2, unconfirmable since there is no DNA. Germline V CDR1 and CDR2: LGHNA, YNFKEQ. The CDR3 runs to 15 residues. CDR3 residues: CASSQERERGETQYF.

The V call is TRBV5-1, the J call TRBJ2-1; TCRdb lists TRBD2, though no DNA is available to test this call. The CDR3 length is 15 residues. In germline, CDR1 is SGHRS, CDR2 YFSETQ. This chain's CDR3 is CASSLGLASDGEQFF.

The rearrangement uses TRBV7-2 and TRBJ1-1; absent DNA, TCRdb's TRBD1 call cannot be checked. The CDR3 consists of 14 residues. From germline, CDR1 is SGHTA and CDR2 FQGNSA. The CDR3: CASSPTGMNTEAFF.

The chain links TRBV29-1 to TRBJ2-6; TCRdb designates TRBD1, a call that cannot be tested without DNA. Per the germline V gene, CDR1 is SQVTM and CDR2 is ANQGSEA. The CDR3 sequence is 16 residues long. CDR3 loop: CSAGDRGETGANVLTF.

V gene TRBV6-2 or TRBV6-3 combines with J gene TRBJ2-5; the D call of TRBD2 rests on TCRdb alone, since no DNA is present to check it. CDR3 length: 14 residues. Per the germline V gene, CDR1 is MNHEY and CDR2 is SVGEGT. This CDR3 is CASSYPGRGETQYF.

The chain combines TRBV3-1 with TRBJ2-5; the TRBD2 assignment by TCRdb is unverifiable without DNA. Germline V CDR1 and CDR2: LGHDT, YNNKEL (reference sequence). This CDR3 comprises 15 residues. CDR3 sequence reads: CASSRRDLVQETQYF.

The chain links TRBV7-8 to TRBJ2-1; TCRdb outputs TRBD2, but without DNA this stays unchecked. Germline CDR1 is SGHVS and CDR2 is FQNEAQ. The CDR3 loop spans 19 amino acids. The CDR3 reads CASSLLKLAGGPITNEQFF.

V is TRBV4-3 and J is TRBJ1-2. In germline, CDR1 is LGHNA, CDR2 YSLEER. This CDR3 contains 14 residues. This CDR3 reads CASSQGSSDYGYTF.

V and J are TRBV27 and TRBJ2-3; absent DNA, TCRdb's TRBD2 call cannot be checked. CDR3 size: 15 residues. Germline CDR1 is MNHEY and CDR2 is SMNVEV (reference sequence). This chain's CDR3 is CASSLLGLRRDTQYF.

The chain combines TRBV24-1 with TRBJ1-2; TCRdb's D gene call, TRBD1, goes unchecked for lack of DNA. The germline V gene has CDR1 KGHDR and CDR2 SFDVKD. The CDR3 runs to 14 residues. This CDR3 reads CATSDAGSNYGYTF.

This chain joins TRBV6-4 and TRBJ1-4. This CDR3 is 13 amino acids long. CDR1 and CDR2 from the germline V gene are MRHNA and SNTAGT. CDR3 region: CASPGASDEKLFF.

The chain has TRBV20-1 and TRBJ1-1. The CDR3 runs 14 residues. The germline V gene encodes CDR1 DFQATT and CDR2 SNEGSKA (reference sequence). CDR3 loop: CSARAKGPNTEAFF.

This chain uses TRBV5-1 with TRBJ1-5; TCRdb picks TRBD1, but there is no DNA to check that call. Germline CDR1 and CDR2: SGHRS and YFSETQ. The CDR3 consists of 15 residues. The CDR3 loop reads CASSLTGRPNQPQHF.

The chain joins TRBV2 to TRBJ2-3. Per the germline V gene, CDR1 is SNHLY and CDR2 is FYNNEI. This CDR3 is 13 amino acids long. CDR3 region: CATQLIRTDTQYF.

Here the CDR3 reads CASSLVTGTHGYTF. The chain has TRBV5-1 and TRBJ1-2; TCRdb calls TRBD1, which cannot be checked without DNA. CDR1 is SGHRS and CDR2 is YFSETQ in the germline V gene. The CDR3 is made up of 14 amino acids.

The chain uses TRBV28 and TRBJ2-3. The germline CDR1 and CDR2 sequences are MDHEN and SYDVKM. This CDR3 has 15 amino acids. CDR3 sequence: CASSLADVRADTQYF.